These 12 T cell receptor beta chains were all obtained from the same sample, sequenced in a study of T cells after yellow fever vaccination. TCRdb fed the 5' RACE reads into MiXCR, producing one record per CDR3 protein. Counted here are roughly 170,000 distinct CDR3 sequences, roughly 8.8% occurring once; the ten biggest clones make up about a third. The sequencing here drew on CD8+ T cells sorted from PBMCs, taken 45 days after the yellow fever booster vaccination. The receptors shown here come from a man aged 18 to 29 who received the YFV17D yellow fever vaccine.

The chain joins TRBV6-2 or TRBV6-3 to TRBJ1-5; maybe TRBD1 (5 bases). The ends were cut back, 7 bases at V and 3 bases at J, with 10 bases in the middle. Germline CDR1 is MNHEY and CDR2 is SVGEGT. The CDR3 is 13 residues long. The CDR3 nucleotides are TGTGCCAGCAAGGCCGGGGCCAATCAGCCCCAGCATTTT. It specifies CASKAGANQPQHF.

This clonotype was seen a few times. The V gene is TRBV11-2, the J gene TRBJ2-1; no clear D. The CDR3 totals 13 residues. Germline CDR1 reads SGHAT; CDR2 reads FQNNGV. V was cut by 0 bases and J by 6 bases, with 6 bases left in between. The CDR3 nucleotides read TGTGCCAGCAGCTTAGAGGTTTTCAATGAGCAGTTCTTC. Its protein is CASSLEVFNEQFF.

This clonotype has more than one count but fewer than ten. The V and J genes are TRBV28 and TRBJ1-5, with D uncertain. The CDR3 length is 14 residues. Germline lookup yields CDR1 MDHEN and CDR2 SYDVKM. Deletions cut 5 bases from V and 4 bases from J, with 12 bases between. CDR3 nucleotide sequence: TGTGCCAGCAGTCCTAATATAAGGAATCAGCCCCAGCATTTT. Amino acid sequence: CASSPNIRNQPQHF.

The genes are TRBV6-5 and TRBJ1-2; TRBD1 aligns across 7 bases. This CDR3 is built from 17 residues. J lost 5 bases, V lost 2 bases, and 14 bases had no gene match. CDR1 and CDR2 (germline): MNHEY, SVGAGI. CDR3 sequence: CASSYHRATGSAYGYTF. CDR3 sequence (DNA): TGTGCCAGCAGTTACCATCGGGCGACAGGGAGTGCTTATGGCTACACCTTC.

This clonotype has ten or more counts. This chain joins TRBV20-1 and TRBJ2-3, with 9 bases identical to TRBD2. Per germline, CDR1 DFQATT and CDR2 SNEGSKA (reference sequence). This CDR3 has 14 amino acids. V gave up 7 bases and J gave up 4 bases; unmatched junction bases: 9. The CDR3 protein is CSVEGGGAADTQYF. The CDR3 coding sequence is TGCAGTGTCGAGGGCGGGGGGGCGGCAGATACGCAGTATTTT.

The J gene is TRBJ2-5, the V gene TRBV19, with D maybe TRBD1 (7 bases). Germline assignment: CDR1 LNHDA and CDR2 SQIVND (reference sequence). The length of the CDR3 is 13 residues. Trimming shortened V by 10 bases and J by 5 bases, and 17 bases separated the two germline ends. The CDR3 region is CATDQGGQETQYF. Here the CDR3 DNA reads TGTGCCACCGATCAGGGGGGTCAGGAGACCCAGTACTTC.

This clonotype showed up just a few times. V usage is TRBV29-1 and J usage is TRBJ1-1, with D possibly being TRBD1 (5 bases). This CDR3 has 13 amino acids. Germline values: CDR1 SQVTM, CDR2 ANQGSEA. Trimming cost V 1 base and J 4 bases, with 10 bases left between them. The CDR3 spells CSVEVGGTTEAFF. CDR3 sequence (DNA): TGCAGCGTTGAAGTTGGCGGGACCACTGAAGCTTTCTTT.

V and J are TRBV28 and TRBJ2-1; TRBD2 matches at 10 bases. Germline values: CDR1 MDHEN, CDR2 SYDVKM. CDR3 length: 17 residues. V lost 6 bases, J lost 2 bases, and 10 bases stayed unmatched. This CDR3 reads CASRYQLAGGTYNEQFF. The CDR3 nucleotides are TGTGCCAGCAGGTACCAATTAGCGGGGGGCACCTACAATGAGCAGTTCTTC.

This sequence joins TRBV20-1 and TRBJ2-5; D is ambiguous. Trimming cost V 5 bases and J 5 bases, with 9 bases left between them. The germline V gene has CDR1 DFQATT and CDR2 SNEGSKA (reference sequence). The CDR3 runs 11 residues. The DNA of the CDR3 is TGCAGTGCTGGAAGAGCCGAGACCCAGTACTTC. Translation gives CSAGRAETQYF.

Remarks on this clonotype: Without the conserved terminal phenylalanine or tryptophan, this CDR3 likely stems from a read error. This rearrangement joins TRBV7-2 to TRBJ2-1; 9 nucleotides line up with TRBD2. V shed 1 base and J 8 bases; nucleotides not matched to a gene: 12. Germline V gene lookup returns CDR1 SGHTA and CDR2 FQGNSA. There are 17 residues in the CDR3. The chain's CDR3 is CASSLGLAGSGIHEQFS. The CDR3 region has the DNA TGTGCCAGCAGCTTAGGCCTAGCGGGGAGCGGGATCCATGAGCAGTTCTCC.

This clonotype was counted at least ten times. The chain links TRBV6-2 or TRBV6-3 to TRBJ1-2, with unresolved D. Germline CDR1 MNHEY, CDR2 SVGEGT. V was shortened by 5 bases and J by 5 bases, with 12 bases between the two germline ends. The CDR3 has 13 residues. CDR3 in amino acids: CASSPRTIYGYTF. For the CDR3, the DNA is TGTGCCAGCAGTCCGCGCACTATTTATGGCTACACCTTC.

The gene calls are TRBV20-1 and TRBJ2-4; 7 bases line up with TRBD2. Per the germline V gene, CDR1 is DFQATT and CDR2 is SNEGSKA (reference sequence). CDR3 size: 16 residues. J lost 2 bases, V lost 2 bases, and 9 bases had no gene match. Here the CDR3 DNA reads TGCAGTGCTAGATGGGGGAGGGAGGGAACCAAAAACATTCAGTACTTC. As protein: CSARWGREGTKNIQYF.